These 22 T cell receptor beta chains originate from one sample sequenced in a study of control samples from healthy donors and cancer patients. Repertoires were generated with immunoSEQ multiplex PCR, while TCRdb's copy carries only in-frame clones and drops some. This table has roughly 100,000 clones, about nine tenths appearing once. Sample: blood. These receptors originate from a human donor in good health. The donor label of this sample is uncertain.

The gene calls are TRBV4-1 and TRBJ2-3; 7 bases agree with TRBD2. Germline V gene lookup returns CDR1 MGHRA and CDR2 YSYEKL. Trimming at V came to 4 bases and at J to 2 bases, leaving 9 bases not matched to a gene. This CDR3 is built from 16 residues. This CDR3 reads CASSLARGGPTDTQYF. CDR3 nucleotide sequence: TGCGCCAGCAGCCTAGCTCGCGGGGGACCCACAGATACGCAGTATTTT.

The chain links TRBV3-1 (or the pseudogene TRBV3-2) to TRBJ2-1; TRBD2 matches at 9 bases. Germline CDR1 is LGHDT and CDR2 is YNNKEL (reference sequence). CDR3 length: 15 amino acids. V dropped 4 bases and J dropped 7; count of bases not matched to a gene: 8. The CDR3 sequence: CASSPLAGRGNEQFF. The CDR3 DNA reads TGTGCCAGCAGCCCGCTAGCGGGGAGGGGGAATGAGCAGTTCTTC.

This clone was counted once. J is TRBJ2-5 and V is TRBV9; D is perhaps TRBD1 (5 bases). The germline gives CDR1 SGDLS, CDR2 YYNGEE. V shed 0 bases and J shed 5 bases, with 17 bases lying between them. This CDR3 region has 16 residues. CDR3 in amino acids: CASSVGTDSSGETQYF. The CDR3 DNA reads as TGTGCCAGCAGCGTAGGGACCGATAGCTCAGGGGAGACCCAGTACTTC.

The CDR3 reads CSVNTGFGKNIQYF. CDR3 bases: TGCAGCGTTAATACAGGGTTTGGCAAAAACATTCAGTACTTC. This rearrangement joins TRBV29-1 to TRBJ2-4, with a possible D match to TRBD1 (6 bases). Trimming shortened V by 5 bases and J by 3 bases, and 14 bases separated the two germline ends. The length of the CDR3 is 14 residues. Looked up from germline, CDR1 is SQVTM and CDR2 is ANQGSEA.

The chain joins TRBV2 to TRBJ2-3; D gene uncertain. The V gene lost 4 bases and the J gene lost 1 base, with 6 bases spanning the gap. Germline CDR1 is SNHLY and CDR2 is FYNNEI. The CDR3 covers 13 residues. The CDR3 bases are TGTGCCAGCAGTGCCCAGCGCACAGATACGCAGTATTTT. This codes for CASSAQRTDTQYF. Using reference TRBV2 and TRBJ2-3 for the parts outside the CDR3, the full variable domain is EPEVTQTPSHQVTQMGQEVILRCVPISNHLYFYWYRQILGQKVEFLVSFYNNEISEKSEIFDDQFSVERPDGSNFTLKIRSTKLEDSAMYFCASSAQRTDTQYFGPGTRLTVL.

The V call is TRBV6-2 or TRBV6-3, the J call TRBJ2-2, with D maybe TRBD2 (7 bases). The CDR3 spans 14 residues. CDR1 and CDR2 (germline): MNHEY, SVGEGT. V was shortened by 2 bases and J by 12 bases, with 16 bases between the two germline ends. The DNA of the CDR3 is TGTGCCAGCAGTTACGCGGGGGCGGGGGTTAAGCTGTTTTTT. Protein sequence: CASSYAGAGVKLFF.

V usage is TRBV19 and J usage is TRBJ1-4, with D possibly TRBD1 on 6 matching bases. CDR3 size: 14 residues. Germline CDR1 reads LNHDA; CDR2 reads SQIVND (reference sequence). V gave up 7 bases and J gave up 6 bases, with 15 bases separating them. CDR3 in amino acids: CASTGGDLDEKLFF. CDR3 in DNA: TGTGCCAGTACGGGGGGCGATTTGGATGAAAAACTGTTTTTT. Looking up the rest from reference TRBV19 and TRBJ1-4 gives the full variable domain: DGGITQSPKYLFRKEGQNVTLSCEQNLNHDAMYWYRQDPGQGLRLIYYSQIVNDFQKGDIAEGYSVSREKKESFPLTVTSAQKNPTAFYLCASTGGDLDEKLFFGSGTQLSVL.

This chain connects TRBV14 to TRBJ1-1; 8 nucleotides line up with TRBD1. The CDR3 totals 16 residues. V lost 2 bases, J lost 5 bases, and 10 bases stayed unmatched. The germline gives CDR1 SGHDN, CDR2 FVKESK. This CDR3 is CASSQQLQGARTEAFF. DNA of the CDR3: TGTGCCAGCAGCCAACAACTCCAGGGGGCGCGGACTGAAGCTTTCTTT.

The V gene is TRBV6-5, the J gene TRBJ2-2, with a possible D match to TRBD1 (6 bases). This CDR3 spans 16 amino acids. Germline CDR1 is MNHEY and CDR2 is SVGAGI. Between the trimmed V and J ends, which lost 1 base and 7 bases, there was a span of 16 bases. CDR3 coding DNA: TGTGCCAGCAGTTACTTAGCGACAGGTTTGCTCGGGGAGCTGTTTTTT. This gives the protein CASSYLATGLLGELFF.

The chain recombines TRBV5-6 with TRBJ1-2, with D perhaps matching TRBD1 (6 bases). Trimming stripped 4 bases from V and 4 bases from J, with 14 bases between. This CDR3 has 14 residues. Germline V gene sequence: CDR1 SGHDT, CDR2 YYEEEE. The CDR3 loop is CASSLVDSFYGYTF. CDR3 nucleotide sequence: TGTGCCAGCAGCCTAGTGGACAGCTTCTATGGCTACACCTTC.

The rearrangement uses TRBV6-5 and TRBJ1-1, with D perhaps matching TRBD1 (6 bases). Trimming left V 7 bases short and J 2 bases short, with 14 bases between. CDR1 MNHEY and CDR2 SVGAGI come from the germline V gene. This CDR3 has 14 amino acids. Written as DNA, the CDR3 is TGTGCCAGCAACCAAGAACAGGGAAACACTGAAGCTTTCTTT. Translating it yields CASNQEQGNTEAFF.

The chain employs TRBV3-1 (or the pseudogene TRBV3-2) and TRBJ1-6; TRBD1 matches 10 bases. Germline trimming cut 7 bases from V and 8 bases from J; bases unmatched to any gene: 2. The germline CDR1 and CDR2 sequences are LGHDT and YNNKEL (reference sequence). The CDR3 loop spans 13 amino acids. CDR3 DNA sequence: TGTGCCAGCACCGGGACAGGGGATTCACCCCTCCACTTT. This translates into CASTGTGDSPLHF.

The rearrangement links TRBV12-3 or TRBV12-4 to TRBJ1-1, with D unclear. The germline V and J ends were trimmed by 2 bases and 8 bases, with 6 bases remaining between them. The CDR3 loop spans 11 amino acids. CDR3 sequence (DNA): TGTGCCAGCAGTTTAAGAAGGGAAGCTTTCTTT. Protein sequence: CASSLRREAFF.

This chain connects TRBV6-5 to TRBJ1-6; D may be TRBD1 (6 bases). CDR1 is MNHEY, CDR2 SVGAGI, per germline. V was clipped by 2 bases and J by 2 bases, with 7 bases between them. CDR3 length equals 15 residues. CDR3 sequence (DNA): TGTGCCAGCAGTTACAACAGGGCCTATAATTCACCCCTCCACTTT. Its protein is CASSYNRAYNSPLHF.

The rearrangement joins TRBV24-1 to TRBJ1-1; no firm D call. There are 13 residues in the CDR3. Germline V gene sequence: CDR1 KGHDR, CDR2 SFDVKD. The V end was cut by 4 bases, the J end by 4 bases, with 9 bases between. For the CDR3, the DNA is TGTGCCACCAGTGAAGGCGGAGGCACTGAAGCTTTCTTT. Translated: CATSEGGGTEAFF.

The chain is built from TRBV10-3 and TRBJ2-3; 7 bases are a match to TRBD1. The CDR3 runs to 16 residues. After removal of 1 base from V and 4 bases from J, the junction contained 8 bases not matched to a gene. The germline CDR1 and CDR2 sequences are ENHRY and SYGVKD. CDR3 protein: CAISEWAQGVSDTQYF. CDR3 coding DNA: TGTGCCATCAGTGAGTGGGCGCAGGGGGTCTCAGATACGCAGTATTTT.

The chain links TRBV30 to TRBJ2-7, with D possibly called TRBD1 or TRBD2 (5 bases each). Germline V gene lookup returns CDR1 GTSNPN and CDR2 SVGIG (reference sequence). CDR3 length equals 13 residues. Trimming left V 4 bases short and J 1 base short, with 11 bases between. CDR3 in DNA: TGTGCCTGGAAGAGGGGAGCGTCCTACGAGCAGTACTTC. Translated, it gives CAWKRGASYEQYF.

This chain joins TRBV6-5 and TRBJ2-7; D possibly corresponds to TRBD1 (6 bases). In germline, CDR1 is MNHEY, CDR2 SVGAGI. CDR3 length: 13 residues. V was trimmed by 5 bases and J by 4 bases, leaving 12 bases between them. This CDR3 reads CASSRQADYEQYF. CDR3 DNA: TGTGCCAGCAGTCGACAGGCGGATTACGAGCAGTACTTC.

The gene calls are TRBV6-5 and TRBJ2-3; unclear D gene. CDR3 length equals 16 residues. V was cut by 2 bases and J by 1 base, with 13 bases left in between. Germline CDR1 MNHEY, CDR2 SVGAGI. CDR3 nucleotides: TGTGCCAGCAGTTACAGCTCTGCGGCACGCACAGATACGCAGTATTTT. Protein: CASSYSSAARTDTQYF.

This rearrangement joins TRBV29-1 to TRBJ1-1, with D perhaps matching TRBD1 (6 bases). Trimming took off 4 bases at V and 4 bases at J, with 19 bases between the two ends. This CDR3 is 15 amino acids long. CDR1 is SQVTM, CDR2 ANQGSEA, per germline. CDR3 coding DNA: TGCAGCGTTGCCCTTGGGGGGGGCTGGGGCACTGAAGCTTTCTTT. This translates into CSVALGGGWGTEAFF.

This clone was found a few times. Other DNA sequences in this specimen translate into the identical CDR3. This sequence joins TRBV6-2 or TRBV6-3 and TRBJ2-3; maybe TRBD2 (6 bases). Germline assignment: CDR1 MNHEY and CDR2 SVGEGT. The CDR3 is 18 amino acids. V gave up 0 bases and J gave up 0 bases, with 16 bases separating them. In DNA form, the CDR3 reads TGTGCCAGCAGTTACTCGAGTGGGGGGTGGGGTAGCACAGATACGCAGTATTTT. This codes for CASSYSSGGWGSTDTQYF.

The chain recombines TRBV6-5 with TRBJ1-2; a possible D gene is TRBD1 (6 bases). The CDR3 length is 13 residues. The V gene lost 6 bases and the J gene lost 9 bases, with 17 bases spanning the gap. Per germline, CDR1 MNHEY and CDR2 SVGAGI. In DNA form, the CDR3 reads TGTGCCAGCAGGACGATCCAGGGGCAACGCTACACCTTC. As protein: CASRTIQGQRYTF.